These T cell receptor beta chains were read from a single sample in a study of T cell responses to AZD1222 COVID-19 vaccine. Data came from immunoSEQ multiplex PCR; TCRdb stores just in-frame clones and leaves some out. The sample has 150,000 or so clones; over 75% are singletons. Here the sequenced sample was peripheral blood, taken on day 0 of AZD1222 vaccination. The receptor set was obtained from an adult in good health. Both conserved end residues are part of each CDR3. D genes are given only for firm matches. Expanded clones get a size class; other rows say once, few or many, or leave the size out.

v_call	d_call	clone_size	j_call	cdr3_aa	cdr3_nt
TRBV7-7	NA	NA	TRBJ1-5	CASSLARDQPQHF	TGTGCTAGCAGCTTAGCTAGGGATCAGCCCCAGCATTTT
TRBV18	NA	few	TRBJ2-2	CASSPRTDLGELFF	TGTGCCAGCTCACCACGGACCGACCTGGGGGAGCTGTTTTTT
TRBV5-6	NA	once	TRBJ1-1	CASSLRGLNTEAFF	TGTGCCAGCAGCTTGCGGGGGTTGAACACTGAAGCTTTCTTT
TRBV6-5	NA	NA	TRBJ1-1	CASSWGTTRDTEAFF	TGTGCCAGCAGTTGGGGCACCACGCGGGACACTGAAGCTTTCTTT
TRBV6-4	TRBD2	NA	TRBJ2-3	CASSESGGGADTQYF	TGTGCCAGCAGTGAATCAGGCGGGGGGGCAGATACGCAGTATTTT
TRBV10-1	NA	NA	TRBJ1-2	CASSAAVSYGYTF	TGCGCCAGCAGTGCGGCAGTCTCCTATGGCTACACCTTC
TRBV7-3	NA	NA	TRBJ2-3	CASSLTPSVTDTQYF	TGTGCCAGCAGCCTAACCCCCTCAGTTACAGATACGCAGTATTTT
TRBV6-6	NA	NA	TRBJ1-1	CASSYRETEAFF	TGTGCCAGCAGTTACCGAGAGACTGAAGCTTTCTTT
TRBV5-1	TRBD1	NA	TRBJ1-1	CASSFVQGAMVNTEAFF	TGCGCCAGCAGCTTCGTACAGGGGGCTATGGTAAACACTGAAGCTTTCTTT
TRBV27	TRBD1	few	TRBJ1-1	CASSPQTGVRTEAFF	TGTGCCAGCAGTCCTCAGACAGGGGTGAGGACTGAAGCTTTCTTT
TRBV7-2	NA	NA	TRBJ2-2	CASSLDHAGELFF	TGTGCCAGCAGCTTAGATCACGCCGGGGAGCTGTTTTTT
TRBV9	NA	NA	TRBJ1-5	CASNTRGASNQPQHF	TGTGCTTCAAATACGCGGGGCGCGAGCAATCAGCCCCAGCATTTT
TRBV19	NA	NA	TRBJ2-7	CASSITNSYEQYF	TGTGCCAGTAGTATCACAAATTCCTACGAGCAGTACTTC
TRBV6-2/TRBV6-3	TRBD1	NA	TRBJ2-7	CASSKGQPSSYEQYF	TGTGCCAGCAGTAAGGGACAGCCTAGCTCCTACGAGCAGTACTTC
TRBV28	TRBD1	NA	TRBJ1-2	CASSYTGGGGYGYTF	TGTGCCAGCAGTTATACAGGGGGCGGGGGATATGGCTACACCTTC
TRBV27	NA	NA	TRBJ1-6	CASSFRQVAYNSPLHF	TGTGCCAGCAGCTTTCGACAGGTGGCATATAATTCACCCCTCCACTTT
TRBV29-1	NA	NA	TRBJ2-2	CSVGQLTGELFF	TGCAGCGTTGGACAGCTCACCGGGGAGCTGTTTTTT
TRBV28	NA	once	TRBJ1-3	CASSLSDSSGNTIYF	TGTGCCAGCAGTTTGAGCGACAGCTCTGGAAACACCATATATTTT
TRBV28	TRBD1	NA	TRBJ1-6	CASSLSETGDSPLHF	TGTGCCAGCAGTTTATCGGAGACAGGGGATTCACCCCTCCACTTT
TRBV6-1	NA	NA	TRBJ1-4	CASSEVGGATNEKLFF	TGTGCCAGCAGTGAAGTAGGTGGGGCAACTAATGAAAAACTGTTTTTT
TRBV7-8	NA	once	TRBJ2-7	CASSLGLAKSYEQYF	TGTGCCAGCAGCTTAGGGCTAGCGAAGTCCTACGAGCAGTACTTC
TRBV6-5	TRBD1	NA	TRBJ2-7	CASKTGQESVGQYF	TGTGCCAGCAAGACGGGACAGGAAAGTGTCGGGCAGTACTTC
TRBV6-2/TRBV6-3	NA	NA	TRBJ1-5	CASSPDLYSNQPQHF	TGTGCCAGCAGCCCAGACCTTTATAGCAATCAGCCCCAGCATTTT
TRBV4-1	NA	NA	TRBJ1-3	CASSQVGGGTSGNTIYF	TGCGCCAGCAGCCAAGTTGGGGGGGGAACCTCTGGAAACACCATATATTTT
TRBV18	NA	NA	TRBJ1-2	CASSPTGRHNYGYTF	TGTGCCAGCTCACCAACGGGACGGCACAACTATGGCTACACCTTC
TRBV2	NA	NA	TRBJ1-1	CASSPTVMGTEAFF	TGTGCCAGCAGTCCGACAGTGATGGGCACTGAAGCTTTCTTT
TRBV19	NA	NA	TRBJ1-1	CASSLVMNTEAFF	TGTGCCAGTAGCCTGGTCATGAACACTGAAGCTTTCTTT
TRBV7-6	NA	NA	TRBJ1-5	CASSLGPPYGVDDNQPQHF	TGTGCCAGCAGCTTAGGACCTCCGTATGGGGTGGACGACAATCAGCCCCAGCATTTT
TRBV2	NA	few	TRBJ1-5	CASSEQGWNQPQHF	TGTGCCAGCAGTGAGCAAGGGTGGAATCAGCCCCAGCATTTT
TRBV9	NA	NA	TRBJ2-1	CASSTHTGEQFF	TGTGCCAGCAGCACCCACACGGGGGAGCAGTTCTTC
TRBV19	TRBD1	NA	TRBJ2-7	CASSAGQVYEQYF	TGTGCCAGTAGTGCGGGACAGGTCTACGAGCAGTACTTC
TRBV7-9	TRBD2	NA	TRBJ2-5	CASSFGGLAGAQETQYF	TGTGCCAGCAGCTTTGGGGGCCTAGCGGGGGCCCAAGAGACCCAGTACTTC
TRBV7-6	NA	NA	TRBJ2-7	CASSSKDGYSYEQYF	TGTGCCAGCAGCTCTAAGGACGGATATAGTTACGAGCAGTACTTC
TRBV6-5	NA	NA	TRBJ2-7	CVENSVDVYEQYF	TGTGTCGAAAATTCGGTGGACGTCTACGAGCAGTACTTC
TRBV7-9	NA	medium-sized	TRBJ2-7	CASQQPGLSEQYF	TGTGCCAGCCAACAGCCAGGACTATCCGAGCAGTACTTC
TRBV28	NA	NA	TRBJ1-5	CASMWGGAFNQPQHF	TGTGCCAGCATGTGGGGGGGGGCCTTCAATCAGCCCCAGCATTTT
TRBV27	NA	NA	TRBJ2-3	CASSFLNRTDTQYF	TGTGCCAGCAGTTTTCTAAACAGGACAGATACGCAGTATTTT
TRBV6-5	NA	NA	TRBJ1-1	CASSYSMVSSKAFF	TGTGCCAGCAGTTACTCTATGGTATCGTCGAAGGCTTTCTTT
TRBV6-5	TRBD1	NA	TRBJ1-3	CASSYAQGIWNTIYF	TGTGCCAGCAGTTACGCACAGGGGATTTGGAACACCATATATTTT
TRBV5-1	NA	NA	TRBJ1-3	CASRVQSSGNTIYF	TGCGCCAGCAGGGTTCAGAGCTCTGGAAACACCATATATTTT
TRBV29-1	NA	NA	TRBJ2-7	CSVRLGTFATQQYF	TGCAGCGTCCGGTTAGGGACTTTTGCTACGCAGCAGTACTTC
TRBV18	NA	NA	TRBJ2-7	CASSRGDGSYPYEQYF	TGTGCCAGCTCACGGGGGGACGGGTCCTATCCCTACGAGCAGTACTTC
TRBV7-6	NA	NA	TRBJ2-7	CASSLDGGVTYEQYF	TGTGCCAGCAGCTTAGATGGGGGAGTGACCTACGAGCAGTACTTC
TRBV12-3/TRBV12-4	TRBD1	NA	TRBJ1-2	CASKQTGGSGYTF	TGTGCCAGCAAACAGACAGGGGGCTCTGGCTACACCTTC
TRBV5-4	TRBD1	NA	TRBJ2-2	CATTGGSSGELFF	TGTGCCACCACAGGGGGCTCGAGCGGGGAGCTGTTTTTT
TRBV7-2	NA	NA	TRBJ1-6	CASSRGWRTRNSPLHF	TGTGCCAGCAGCCGGGGATGGAGGACGAGGAATTCACCCCTCCACTTT
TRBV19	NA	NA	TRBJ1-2	CASSITGSGIYGYTF	TGTGCCAGTAGTATAACCGGCAGCGGAATCTATGGCTACACCTTC
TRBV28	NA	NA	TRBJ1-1	CASSFSEDGTEAFF	TGTGCCAGCAGTTTTTCTGAGGATGGCACTGAAGCTTTCTTT
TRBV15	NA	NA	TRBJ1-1	CATSRDIEEAFF	TGTGCCACCAGCAGAGATATCGAAGAAGCTTTCTTT